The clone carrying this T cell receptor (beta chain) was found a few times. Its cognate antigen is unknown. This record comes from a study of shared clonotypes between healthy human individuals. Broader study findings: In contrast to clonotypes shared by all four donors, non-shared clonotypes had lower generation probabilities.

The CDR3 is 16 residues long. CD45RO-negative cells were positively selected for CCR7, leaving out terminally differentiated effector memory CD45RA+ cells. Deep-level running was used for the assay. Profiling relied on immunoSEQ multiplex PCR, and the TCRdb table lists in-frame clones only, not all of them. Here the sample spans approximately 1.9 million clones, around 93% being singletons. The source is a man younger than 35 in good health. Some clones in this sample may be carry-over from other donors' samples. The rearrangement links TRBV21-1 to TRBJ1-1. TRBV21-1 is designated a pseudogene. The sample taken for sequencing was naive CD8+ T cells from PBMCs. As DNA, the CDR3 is TGTGCCAGCAGCCAAAGTCGGGGGGTTATGAACACTGAAGCTTTCTTT. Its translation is CASSQSRGVMNTEAFF.